This T cell receptor beta chain is drawn from a study of shared clonotypes between healthy human individuals. The CDR3 sequence is 13 residues long. Germline V CDR1 and CDR2: SGHRS, YFSETQ. Trimming pared 5 bases from V and 3 bases from J, leaving 8 bases between. Clones were read by immunoSEQ multiplex PCR, and TCRdb kept only the in-frame ones, dropping some. This table has some 2,500,000 clones, just under 95% appearing once. This receptor was identified in a man between 18 and 29 years old in good health. Some clones in this sample may be carry-over from other donors' samples. The chain is built from TRBV5-1 and TRBJ2-2; possible D gene TRBD2, 5 bases. The specimen was naive CD4+ T cells from PBMCs. This sample's subset: CD45RA+ positively selected. In DNA, the CDR3 is TGCGCCAGCAGGTCCGGGGACACCGGGGAGCTGTTTTTT. This codes for CASRSGDTGELFF.